The 31 T cell receptor beta chains listed next were all sequenced from one sample in a study of CXCR3-negative and CXCR3-positive naive CD8 T cells. Study observations and caveats: Naive cells positive for CXCR3 carried more hydrophobic TRB CDR3s than CXCR3-negative ones.

The authors made the TRB cDNA libraries by 5' RACE using UMI labels. TCRdb re-called the 5' RACE reads, yielding one record per CDR3 amino acid sequence without DNA. The table for this sample gives over 50,000 distinct CDR3 sequences. No antigen is known for these receptors. The sample consisted of naive CXCR3+ CD8+ T cells from blood. Subset meaning: CD45RO-CCR7+CD27+CD95- naive CD8+ T cells expressing CXCR3 (TNR3+). The receptors shown here come from a human donor in good health. Some clones in this sample may be carry-over from other donors' samples.

The chain links TRBV2 to TRBJ2-7; absent DNA, TCRdb's TRBD2 call cannot be checked. The V gene's germline CDR1 is SNHLY and CDR2 FYNNEI. This CDR3 region has 13 residues. CDR3 in amino acids: CATCPGLAPEQYF.

This clonotype is labeled medium-sized (0.01 to 0.1%) based on frequency. The chain carries TRBV11-3 and TRBJ2-5; TCRdb selects TRBD1, and the lack of DNA leaves this call unchecked. From germline, CDR1 is SGHNT and CDR2 YENEEA. This CDR3 region has 13 residues. The CDR3 reads CASSPRDRETQYF. Supplemented by reference TRBV11-3 and TRBJ2-5, the full variable domain reads EAGVVQSPRYKIIEKKQPVAFWCNPISGHNTLYWYLQNLGQGPELLIRYENEEAVDDSQLPKDRFSAERLKGVDSTLKIQPAELGDSAVYLCASSPRDRETQYFGPGTRLLVL.

The chain joins TRBV13 to TRBJ2-7; no DNA is available, so the TRBD1 call from TCRdb remains unchecked. Looked up from germline, CDR1 is PRHDT and CDR2 is FYEKMQ (reference sequence). The CDR3 is 15 residues long. The CDR3 sequence: CASSSAGTAGYEQYF.

The chain joins TRBV7-2 to TRBJ2-5; TCRdb's assignment of TRBD1 cannot be checked, as there is no DNA. Germline-derived CDR1 and CDR2 are SGHTA and FQGNSA. CDR3 size: 16 residues. The CDR3 sequence: CASSLDPRAWEETQYF.

The chain recombines TRBV9 with TRBJ2-2. CDR1 and CDR2 from the germline V gene are SGDLS and YYNGEE. This CDR3 has 12 residues. The chain's CDR3 is CASISTGGELFF.

V is TRBV29-1 and J is TRBJ1-2; absent DNA, TCRdb's TRBD1 call cannot be checked. This CDR3 comprises 13 residues. Germline values: CDR1 SQVTM, CDR2 ANQGSEA. This CDR3 reads CSALSGTGYGYTF.

This clonotype is labeled medium-sized (0.01 to 0.1%) based on frequency. CDR3 in amino acids: CASSLALTGQETQYF. The chain uses TRBV7-6 and TRBJ2-5; the D call of TRBD1 rests on TCRdb alone, since no DNA is present to check it. The CDR3 length is 15 residues. The germline CDR1 and CDR2 sequences are SGHVS and FNYEAQ.

V gene TRBV11-2 combines with J gene TRBJ2-7. CDR1 is SGHAT and CDR2 is FQNNGV in the germline V gene. This CDR3 has 14 amino acids. This CDR3 reads CASSLGVGYYEQYF.

The CDR3: CAWSTSSGRTDTQYF. The chain combines TRBV30 with TRBJ2-3; TCRdb designates TRBD2, a call that cannot be tested without DNA. The CDR3 consists of 15 residues. CDR1 GTSNPN and CDR2 SVGIG come from the germline V gene (reference sequence).

The chain has TRBV5-4 and TRBJ2-7; TCRdb indicates TRBD2, and absent DNA this call remains unverified. This CDR3 is 14 amino acids long. Germline V gene sequence: CDR1 SGHNT, CDR2 YYREEE (reference sequence). The CDR3 reads CASSLGLAGDEQYF.

The chain has TRBV20-1 and TRBJ2-7; TCRdb gives TRBD1 as the D gene, but with no DNA this cannot be confirmed. Germline CDR1 DFQATT, CDR2 SNEGSKA (reference sequence). The CDR3 is made up of 13 amino acids. This chain's CDR3 is CSAAGPETYEQYF.

The V call is TRBV7-9, the J call TRBJ2-7; the TCRdb D gene call, TRBD1, has no DNA to confirm it. The CDR3 has 18 amino acids. Looked up from germline, CDR1 is SEHNR and CDR2 is FQNEAQ (reference sequence). The CDR3 protein is CASSLKGSGRIDSYEQYF.

This sequence joins TRBV9 and TRBJ1-1. The CDR3 has 16 residues. Per germline, CDR1 SGDLS and CDR2 YYNGEE. The CDR3 loop reads CASSVGGVGLNTEAFF.

CDR3 amino acids: CASSPGTGQDNSPLHF. The chain is built from TRBV18 and TRBJ1-6; TCRdb calls TRBD1, which cannot be checked without DNA. Germline CDR1 and CDR2: KGHSH and LQKENI. The CDR3 length is 16 residues.

The chain carries TRBV4-2 and TRBJ2-1; TCRdb returns TRBD2, unconfirmable since there is no DNA. The CDR3 is made up of 19 amino acids. CDR1 and CDR2 from the germline V gene are LGHNA and YNFKEQ. The CDR3 sequence is CASSQYGESTGSSYNEQFF.

CDR3: CASSAAGTGGRQETQYF. This chain joins TRBV7-9 and TRBJ2-5; the TRBD1 assignment by TCRdb is unverifiable without DNA. This CDR3 comprises 17 residues. Germline CDR1 and CDR2: SEHNR and FQNEAQ (reference sequence).

The V and J genes are TRBV25-1 and TRBJ2-7; TCRdb designates TRBD1, a call that cannot be tested without DNA. The CDR3 totals 13 residues. Germline lookup yields CDR1 MGHDK and CDR2 SYGVNS. The CDR3 spells CASSRTGGDEQYF.

V usage is TRBV7-9 and J usage is TRBJ2-5; the TCRdb call, TRBD2, lacks DNA for checking. The CDR3 consists of 14 residues. Germline CDR1 reads SEHNR; CDR2 reads FQNEAQ (reference sequence). The CDR3 is CASSPVSGQETQYF.

The V call is TRBV15, the J call TRBJ2-7; the D gene TCRdb calls, TRBD1, cannot be checked with no DNA. The CDR3 is made up of 15 amino acids. Germline V gene sequence: CDR1 LNHNV, CDR2 YYDKDF (reference sequence). This chain's CDR3 is CATSSSRDRGHEQYF.

This chain connects TRBV20-1 to TRBJ2-1. There are 14 residues in the CDR3. Germline CDR1 and CDR2: DFQATT and SNEGSKA (reference sequence). The chain's CDR3 is CSARDVSRYNEQFF.

This rearrangement joins TRBV5-1 to TRBJ2-3; TCRdb picks TRBD2, but there is no DNA to check that call. Germline V CDR1 and CDR2: SGHRS, YFSETQ. The length of the CDR3 is 16 residues. The CDR3 region is CASSSALAGFTDTQYF.

The chain has TRBV21-1 and TRBJ2-3; TCRdb names TRBD1, which stays unverified in the absence of DNA. TRBV21-1 is reported as a pseudogene. This CDR3 is built from 17 residues. CDR3: CASSNPGGTGGADTQYF.

V gene TRBV29-1 combines with J gene TRBJ2-7; the D gene TCRdb calls, TRBD1, cannot be checked with no DNA. Germline assignment: CDR1 SQVTM and CDR2 ANQGSEA. The length of the CDR3 is 12 residues. The CDR3 here is CSGRDISYEQYF.

The V and J genes are TRBV28 and TRBJ1-2; as DNA is missing, the TRBD1 call by TCRdb cannot be tested. The germline gives CDR1 MDHEN, CDR2 SYDVKM. The CDR3 is made up of 17 amino acids. CDR3: CASSFLGPGVDNYGYTF.

The rearrangement joins TRBV29-1 to TRBJ2-4; the D gene TCRdb calls, TRBD1, cannot be checked with no DNA. Per the germline V gene, CDR1 is SQVTM and CDR2 is ANQGSEA. This CDR3 spans 16 amino acids. The CDR3 protein is CSVVKGGQGLGNIQYF. The full variable domain, completed using reference TRBV29-1 and TRBJ2-4, is SAVISQKPSRDICQRGTSLTIQCQVDSQVTMMFWYRQQPGQSLTLIATANQGSEATYESGFVIDKFPISRPNLTFSTLTVSNMSPEDSSIYLCSVVKGGQGLGNIQYFGAGTRLSVL.

V is TRBV5-1 and J is TRBJ2-7; TCRdb's D gene call, TRBD2, goes unchecked for lack of DNA. The length of the CDR3 is 15 residues. Germline V lookup: CDR1 SGHRS, CDR2 YFSETQ. The chain's CDR3 is CASGDSLAGNYEQYF.

The chain joins TRBV9 to TRBJ2-1; TCRdb outputs TRBD2, but without DNA this stays unchecked. The CDR3 totals 12 residues. Germline values: CDR1 SGDLS, CDR2 YYNGEE. This chain's CDR3 is CASSSRVGEQFF.

The chain carries TRBV28 and TRBJ2-1; the D gene TCRdb calls, TRBD2, cannot be checked with no DNA. The CDR3 runs 16 residues. In germline, CDR1 is MDHEN, CDR2 SYDVKM. The CDR3 here is CASSLSVRGYNNEQFF. Looking up the rest from reference TRBV28 and TRBJ2-1 gives the full variable domain: DVKVTQSSRYLVKRTGEKVFLECVQDMDHENMFWYRQDPGLGLRLIYFSYDVKMKEKGDIPEGYSVSREKKERFSLILESASTNQTSMYLCASSLSVRGYNNEQFFGPGTRLTVL.

The chain is built from TRBV7-9 and TRBJ2-7. This CDR3 contains 14 residues. Germline CDR1 SEHNR, CDR2 FQNEAQ (reference sequence). The CDR3 spells CASSFEDLTYEQYF.

The J gene is TRBJ2-3, the V gene TRBV7-3; the D call from TCRdb, TRBD1, cannot be confirmed without DNA. In germline, CDR1 is SGHTA, CDR2 FQGTGA. This CDR3 spans 15 amino acids. CDR3 in amino acids: CASSSRTGVVDTQYF.

The chain employs TRBV19 and TRBJ2-7; there is no DNA to check the TCRdb D call of TRBD1. Germline V lookup: CDR1 LNHDA, CDR2 SQIVND (reference sequence). The length of the CDR3 is 14 residues. CDR3 in amino acids: CASSSRQGLNEQYF.